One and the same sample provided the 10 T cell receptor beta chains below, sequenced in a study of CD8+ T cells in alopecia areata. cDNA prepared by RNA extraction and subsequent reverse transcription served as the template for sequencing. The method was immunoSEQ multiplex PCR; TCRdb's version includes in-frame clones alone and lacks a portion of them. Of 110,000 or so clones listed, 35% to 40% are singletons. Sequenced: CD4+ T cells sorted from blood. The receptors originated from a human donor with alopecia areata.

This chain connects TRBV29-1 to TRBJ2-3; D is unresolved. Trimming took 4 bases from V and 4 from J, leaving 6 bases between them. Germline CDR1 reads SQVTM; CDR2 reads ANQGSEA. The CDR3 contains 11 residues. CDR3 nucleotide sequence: TGCAGCGTTGGGGTTGCAGATACGCAGTATTTT. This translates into CSVGVADTQYF.

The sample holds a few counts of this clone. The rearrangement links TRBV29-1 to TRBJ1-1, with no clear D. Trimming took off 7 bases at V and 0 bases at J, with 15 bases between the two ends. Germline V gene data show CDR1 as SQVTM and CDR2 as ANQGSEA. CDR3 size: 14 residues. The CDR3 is CSARGSLMNTEAFF. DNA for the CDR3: TGCAGCGCTCGCGGTAGTCTCATGAACACTGAAGCTTTCTTT.

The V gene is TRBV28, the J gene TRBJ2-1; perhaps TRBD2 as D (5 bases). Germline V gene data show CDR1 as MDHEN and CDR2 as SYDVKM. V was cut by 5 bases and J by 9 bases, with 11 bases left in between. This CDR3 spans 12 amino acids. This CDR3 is CASSLTTSEQFF. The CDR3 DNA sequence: TGTGCCAGCAGTCTTACAACTAGTGAGCAGTTCTTC.

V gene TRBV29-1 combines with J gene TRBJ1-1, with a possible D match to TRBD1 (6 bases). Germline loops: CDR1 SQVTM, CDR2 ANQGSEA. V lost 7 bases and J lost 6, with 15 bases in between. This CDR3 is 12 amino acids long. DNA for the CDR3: TGCAGCGGCGGACAGAGGTTGGCTGAAGCTTTCTTT. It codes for CSGGQRLAEAFF.

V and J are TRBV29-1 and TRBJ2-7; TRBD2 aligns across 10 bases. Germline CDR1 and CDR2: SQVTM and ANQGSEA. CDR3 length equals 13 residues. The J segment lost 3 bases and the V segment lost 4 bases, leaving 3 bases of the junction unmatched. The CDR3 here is CSVVAGGSYEQYF. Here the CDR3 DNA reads TGCAGCGTTGTAGCGGGAGGCAGCTACGAGCAGTACTTC.

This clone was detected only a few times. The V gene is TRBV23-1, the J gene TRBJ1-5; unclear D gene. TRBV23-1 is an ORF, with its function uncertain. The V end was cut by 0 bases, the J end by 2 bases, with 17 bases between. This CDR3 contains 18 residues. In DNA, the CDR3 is TGCGCCAGCAGTCAATCAGAATCGAGTAGGCAGCGCAATCAGCCCCAGCATTTT. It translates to CASSQSESSRQRNQPQHF.

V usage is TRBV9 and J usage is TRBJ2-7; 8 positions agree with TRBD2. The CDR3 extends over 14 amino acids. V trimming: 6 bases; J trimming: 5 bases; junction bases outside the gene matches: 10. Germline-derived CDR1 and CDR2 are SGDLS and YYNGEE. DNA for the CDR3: TGTGCCAGCACCCCAAAAGCGGGAGCCCACGAGCAGTACTTC. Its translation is CASTPKAGAHEQYF.

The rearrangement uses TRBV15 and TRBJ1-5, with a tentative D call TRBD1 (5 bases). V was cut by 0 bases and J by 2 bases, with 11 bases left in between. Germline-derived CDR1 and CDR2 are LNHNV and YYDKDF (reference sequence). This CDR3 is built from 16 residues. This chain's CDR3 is CATSRDRGVGNQPQHF. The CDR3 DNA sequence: TGTGCCACCAGCAGAGATCGGGGGGTAGGCAATCAGCCCCAGCATTTT.

The CDR3 here is CASSAQGSSTDTQYF. For the CDR3, the DNA is TGTGCCAGCAGTGCCCAAGGATCTAGCACAGATACGCAGTATTTT. The chain has TRBV6-5 and TRBJ2-3; no clear D gene. V gave up 5 bases and J gave up 0 bases, with 12 bases separating them. The CDR3 loop spans 15 amino acids. From germline, CDR1 is MNHEY and CDR2 SVGAGI.

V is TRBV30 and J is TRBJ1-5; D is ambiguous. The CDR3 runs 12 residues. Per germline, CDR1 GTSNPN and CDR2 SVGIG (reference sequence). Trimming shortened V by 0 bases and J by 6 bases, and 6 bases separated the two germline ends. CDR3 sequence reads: CAWSVPGQPQHF. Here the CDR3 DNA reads TGTGCCTGGAGTGTACCGGGTCAGCCCCAGCATTTT. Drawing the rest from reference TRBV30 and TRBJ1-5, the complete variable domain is SQTIHQWPATLVQPVGSPLSLECTVEGTSNPNLYWYRQAAGRGLQLLFYSVGIGQISSEVPQNLSASRPQDRQFILSSKKLLLSDSGFYLCAWSVPGQPQHFGDGTRLSIL.